The clone carrying this TCR beta chain is a singleton in its sample. Germline values: CDR1 MNHEY, CDR2 SVGEGT. With V trimmed by 6 bases and J by 2 bases, 9 bases remained unmatched. This CDR3 spans 16 amino acids. This sample stems from a study of glioma-infiltrating T cells. Amplification of TCR alpha and beta CDR3 regions from RNA used iRepertoire nested multiplex PCR. TCRdb independently ran MiXCR on the multiplex PCR reads; one entry per CDR3 protein. The data show roughly 350,000 distinct CDR3 sequences, more than 35% seen once. The V gene is TRBV6-2 or TRBV6-3, the J gene TRBJ2-1, with 8 bases fitting TRBD2. This receptor was obtained from a human donor with low-grade glioma or glioblastoma, undergoing nonglioma brain surgery, or in good health (not recorded which). The sample consisted of glioma tissue, nonneoplastic brain tissue, or PBMCs (not recorded which). Written as DNA, the CDR3 is TGTGCCAGCAGCCCCCAGACTAGCGACCCCTACAATGAGCAGTTCTTC. Encoded protein: CASSPQTSDPYNEQFF.